The rows below give T cell receptor beta chains drawn from one sample of a study of blood T cells in healthy people across ages. TCRdb re-called the 5' RACE reads through MiXCR, storing one row per CDR3 protein. The sample carries about 290,000 distinct CDR3 sequences, 25% to 30% recorded once. What was sequenced was blood. These receptors originate from a woman in her sixties or seventies in good health. CDR3s include the opening cysteine and the closing phenylalanine or tryptophan. Each record gives: V gene, CDR3 length, D gene, clone size, J gene, CDR3 protein, CDR3 DNA. A D gene is named only where the DNA matches it firmly. A row's size may be missing; if present it is once, few, many or a size class.

V: TRBV4-3; length: 15; D: .; size: many; J: TRBJ2-7; CDR3: CASSQDSRGSYEQYF; DNA: TGCGCCAGCAGCCAAGATAGTCGGGGCTCCTACGAGCAGTACTTC
V: TRBV18; length: 12; D: .; size: few; J: TRBJ2-1; CDR3: CASSPQVGEQFF; DNA: TGTGCCAGCTCACCACAGGTCGGGGAGCAGTTCTTC
V: TRBV20-1; length: 16; D: TRBD1; size: .; J: TRBJ2-6; CDR3: CSARSDRASGANVLTF; DNA: TGCAGTGCTAGATCCGACAGGGCCTCTGGGGCCAACGTCCTGACTTTC
V: TRBV6-1; length: 14; D: .; size: .; J: TRBJ1-2; CDR3: CASMPAGRFNGYTF; DNA: TGTGCCAGCATGCCCGCCGGCAGATTCAATGGCTACACCTTC
V: TRBV6-1; length: 14; D: TRBD1; size: once; J: TRBJ2-1; CDR3: CASSEPGTGYEQFF; DNA: TGTGCCAGCAGCGAGCCCGGGACAGGGTACGAGCAGTTCTTC
V: TRBV6-4; length: 15; D: .; size: .; J: TRBJ2-7; CDR3: CASSDLGTTDYEQYF; DNA: TGTGCCAGCAGTGACTTGGGGACGACCGACTACGAGCAGTACTTC
V: TRBV3-1; length: 14; D: .; size: many; J: TRBJ2-5; CDR3: CASSQDLRQETQYF; DNA: TGTGCCAGCAGCCAAGATTTGCGGCAAGAGACCCAGTACTTC
V: TRBV7-2; length: 16; D: TRBD2; size: .; J: TRBJ2-5; CDR3: CACNNELAGRQETQYF; DNA: TGTGCCTGCAACAACGAACTAGCGGGACGTCAAGAGACCCAGTACTTC
V: TRBV9; length: 13; D: .; size: .; J: TRBJ1-3; CDR3: CASSVGGFNTIYF; DNA: TGTGCCAGCAGCGTAGGGGGATTCAACACCATATATTTT
V: TRBV7-9; length: 12; D: .; size: few; J: TRBJ1-2; CDR3: CASSPTGYGYAF; DNA: TGTGCCAGCAGCCCGACTGGATATGGCTACGCCTTC
V: TRBV29-1; length: 13; D: .; size: many; J: TRBJ1-5; CDR3: CSVGGGWNQPQHF; DNA: TGCAGCGTTGGTGGAGGGTGGAACCAGCCCCAGCATTTT
V: TRBV28; length: 14; D: .; size: .; J: TRBJ2-7; CDR3: CASKARTVPYEQYF; DNA: TGTGCCAGCAAGGCGCGGACAGTACCCTACGAGCAGTACTTC
V: TRBV7-3; length: 13; D: .; size: .; J: TRBJ2-1; CDR3: CVSSLTVTNEQFF; DNA: TGTGTCAGCAGCTTAACGGTAACAAATGAGCAGTTCTTC
V: TRBV7-3; length: 14; D: .; size: .; J: TRBJ2-2; CDR3: CASSYTGPTGELFF; DNA: TGTGCCAGCAGCTATACAGGGCCCACCGGGGAGCTGTTTTTT
V: TRBV20-1; length: 15; D: TRBD1; size: few; J: TRBJ1-4; CDR3: CSARDPRGKNEKLFF; DNA: TGCAGTGCTAGAGATCCCAGGGGGAAAAATGAAAAACTGTTTTTT
V: TRBV6-2/TRBV6-3; length: 14; D: TRBD2; size: once; J: TRBJ2-7; CDR3: CASSYRLAAYEQYF; DNA: TGTGCCAGCAGTTACCGACTAGCGGCCTACGAGCAGTACTTC
V: TRBV20-1; length: 13; D: .; size: .; J: TRBJ1-2; CDR3: CSPTPNGVGGYTF; DNA: TGCAGTCCAACACCAAATGGGGTGGGTGGCTACACCTTC
V: TRBV5-1; length: 14; D: TRBD2; size: .; J: TRBJ2-7; CDR3: CASSPSRLAGEQYF; DNA: TGCGCCAGCAGCCCCAGTCGGCTAGCGGGCGAGCAGTACTTC
V: TRBV5-1; length: 15; D: .; size: many; J: TRBJ2-3; CDR3: CASSLGADGTDTQYF; DNA: TGCGCCAGCAGCTTGGGAGCGGACGGAACAGATACGCAGTATTTT